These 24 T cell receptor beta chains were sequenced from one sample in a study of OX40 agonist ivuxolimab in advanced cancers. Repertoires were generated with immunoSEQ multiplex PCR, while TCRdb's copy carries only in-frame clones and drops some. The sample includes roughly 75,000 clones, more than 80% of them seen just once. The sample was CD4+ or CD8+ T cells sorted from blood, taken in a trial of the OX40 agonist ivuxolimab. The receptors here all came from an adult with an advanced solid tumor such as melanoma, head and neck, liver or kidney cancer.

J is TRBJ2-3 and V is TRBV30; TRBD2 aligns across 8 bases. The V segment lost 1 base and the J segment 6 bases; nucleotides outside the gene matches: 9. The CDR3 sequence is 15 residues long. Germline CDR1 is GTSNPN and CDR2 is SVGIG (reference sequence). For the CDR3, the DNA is TGTGCCTGGAGTGGGACGGGAGGGCCATTGGATACGCAGTATTTT. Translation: CAWSGTGGPLDTQYF.

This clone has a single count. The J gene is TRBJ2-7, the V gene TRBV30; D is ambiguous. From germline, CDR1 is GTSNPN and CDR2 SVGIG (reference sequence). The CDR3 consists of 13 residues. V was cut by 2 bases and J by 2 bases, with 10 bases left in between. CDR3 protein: CAWSNAVAYEQYF. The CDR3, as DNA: TGTGCCTGGAGTAACGCCGTTGCCTACGAGCAGTACTTC.

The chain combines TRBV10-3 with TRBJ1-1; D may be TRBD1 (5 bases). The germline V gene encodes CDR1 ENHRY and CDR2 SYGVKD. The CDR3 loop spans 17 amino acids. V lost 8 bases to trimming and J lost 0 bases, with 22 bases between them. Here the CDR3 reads CAIADGATPPMNTEAFF. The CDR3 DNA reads TGTGCCATCGCCGACGGGGCCACACCCCCCATGAACACTGAAGCTTTCTTT.

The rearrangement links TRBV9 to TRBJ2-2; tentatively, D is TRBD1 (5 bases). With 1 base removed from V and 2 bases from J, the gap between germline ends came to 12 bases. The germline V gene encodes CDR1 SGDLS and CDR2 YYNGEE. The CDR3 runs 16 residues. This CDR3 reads CASSVSTGPNTGELFF. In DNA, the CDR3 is TGTGCCAGCAGCGTAAGTACAGGCCCTAACACCGGGGAGCTGTTTTTT.

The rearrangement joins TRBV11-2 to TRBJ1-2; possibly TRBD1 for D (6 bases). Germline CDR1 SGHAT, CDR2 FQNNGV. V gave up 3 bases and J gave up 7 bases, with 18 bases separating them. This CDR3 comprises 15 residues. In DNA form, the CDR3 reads TGTGCCAGCAGCTTCTACCCGGCGGGGGCGGGTGGCTACACCTTC. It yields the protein CASSFYPAGAGGYTF.

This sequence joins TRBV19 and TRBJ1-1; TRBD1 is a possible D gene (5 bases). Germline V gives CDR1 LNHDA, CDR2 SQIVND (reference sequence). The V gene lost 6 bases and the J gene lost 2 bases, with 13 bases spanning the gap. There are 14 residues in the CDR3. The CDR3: CASRYDSLNTEAFF. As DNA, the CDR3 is TGTGCCAGTAGATATGACAGCCTAAACACTGAAGCTTTCTTT.

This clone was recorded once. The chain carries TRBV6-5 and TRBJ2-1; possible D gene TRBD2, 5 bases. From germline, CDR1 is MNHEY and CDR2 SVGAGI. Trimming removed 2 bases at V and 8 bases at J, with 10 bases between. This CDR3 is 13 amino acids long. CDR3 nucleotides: TGTGCCAGCAGTTACGGCGGGCGGGATGAGCAGTTCTTC. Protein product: CASSYGGRDEQFF.

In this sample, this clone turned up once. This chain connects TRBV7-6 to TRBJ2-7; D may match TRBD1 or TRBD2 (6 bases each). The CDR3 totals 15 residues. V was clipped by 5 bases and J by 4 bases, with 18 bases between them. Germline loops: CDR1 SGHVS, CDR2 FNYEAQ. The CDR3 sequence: CASSTDMGGNYEQYF. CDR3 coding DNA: TGTGCCAGCAGCACGGACATGGGGGGCAATTACGAGCAGTACTTC.

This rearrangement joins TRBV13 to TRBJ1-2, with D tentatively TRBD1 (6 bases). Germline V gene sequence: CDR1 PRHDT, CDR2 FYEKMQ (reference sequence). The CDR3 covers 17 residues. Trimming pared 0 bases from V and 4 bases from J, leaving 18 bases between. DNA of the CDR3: TGTGCCAGCAGCTTAGGGGGGGCACCAGGTAGGGTCTATGGCTACACCTTC. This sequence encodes CASSLGGAPGRVYGYTF.

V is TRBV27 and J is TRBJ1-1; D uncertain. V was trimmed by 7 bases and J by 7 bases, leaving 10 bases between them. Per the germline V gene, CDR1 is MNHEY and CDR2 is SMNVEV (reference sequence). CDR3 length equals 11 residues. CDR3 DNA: TGTGCCAGCACCCTTGGGCATGAAGCTTTCTTT. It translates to CASTLGHEAFF.

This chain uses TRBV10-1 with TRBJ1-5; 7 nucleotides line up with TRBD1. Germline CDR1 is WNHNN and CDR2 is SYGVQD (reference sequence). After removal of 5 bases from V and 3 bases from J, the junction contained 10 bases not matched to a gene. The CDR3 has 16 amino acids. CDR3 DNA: TGCGCCAGCAGTACCGGACAGGTGGGGCCCAATCAGCCCCAGCATTTT. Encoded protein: CASSTGQVGPNQPQHF.

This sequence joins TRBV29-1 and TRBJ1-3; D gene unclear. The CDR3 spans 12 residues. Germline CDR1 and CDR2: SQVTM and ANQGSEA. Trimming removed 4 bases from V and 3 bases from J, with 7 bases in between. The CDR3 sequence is CSVGAVGNTIYF. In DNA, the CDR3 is TGCAGCGTTGGGGCTGTTGGAAACACCATATATTTT.

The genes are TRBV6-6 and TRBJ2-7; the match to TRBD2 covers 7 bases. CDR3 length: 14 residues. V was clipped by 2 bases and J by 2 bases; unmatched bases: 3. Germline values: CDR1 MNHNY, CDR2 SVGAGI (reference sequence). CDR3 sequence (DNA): TGTGCCAGCAGTTACGCGGGAGTGCCCTACGAGCAGTACTTC. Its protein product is CASSYAGVPYEQYF.

The CDR3 coding sequence is TGTGCCAGCAGTCCCTTCATCCCGGGACAGGGAATAATAGGTGAAAAACTGTTTTTT. It encodes CASSPFIPGQGIIGEKLFF. This chain uses TRBV2 with TRBJ1-4, with 9 bases fitting TRBD1. The V gene end was trimmed by 5 bases and the J gene end by 7 bases; junction bases not matched to a gene: 20. Looked up from germline, CDR1 is SNHLY and CDR2 is FYNNEI. The CDR3 is 19 residues long.

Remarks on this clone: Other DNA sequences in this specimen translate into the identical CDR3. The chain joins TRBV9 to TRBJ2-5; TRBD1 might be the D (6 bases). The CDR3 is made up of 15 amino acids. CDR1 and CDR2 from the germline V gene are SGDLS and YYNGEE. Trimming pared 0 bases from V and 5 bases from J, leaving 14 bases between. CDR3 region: CASSVGRQAGETQYF. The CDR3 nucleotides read TGTGCCAGCAGCGTAGGTAGACAGGCCGGGGAGACCCAGTACTTC.

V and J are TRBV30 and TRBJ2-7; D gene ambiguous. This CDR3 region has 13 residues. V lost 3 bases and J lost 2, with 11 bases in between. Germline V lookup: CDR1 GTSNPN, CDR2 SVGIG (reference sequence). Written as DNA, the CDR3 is TGTGCCTGGAGCGCTGCGTCGCCCTACGAGCAGTACTTC. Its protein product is CAWSAASPYEQYF.

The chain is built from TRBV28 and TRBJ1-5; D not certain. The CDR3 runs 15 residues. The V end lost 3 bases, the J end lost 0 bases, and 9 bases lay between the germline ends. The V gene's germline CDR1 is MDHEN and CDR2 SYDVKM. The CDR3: CASSLLTNSNQPQHF. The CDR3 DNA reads TGTGCCAGCAGTTTGCTGACTAATAGCAATCAGCCCCAGCATTTT.

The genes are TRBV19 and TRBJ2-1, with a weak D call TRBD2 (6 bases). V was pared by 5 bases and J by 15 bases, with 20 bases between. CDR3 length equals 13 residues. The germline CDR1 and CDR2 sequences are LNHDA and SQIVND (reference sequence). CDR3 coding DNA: TGTGCCAGTAGTCTCTCGACAAGCGGGCACTGGTTCTTC. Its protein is CASSLSTSGHWFF.

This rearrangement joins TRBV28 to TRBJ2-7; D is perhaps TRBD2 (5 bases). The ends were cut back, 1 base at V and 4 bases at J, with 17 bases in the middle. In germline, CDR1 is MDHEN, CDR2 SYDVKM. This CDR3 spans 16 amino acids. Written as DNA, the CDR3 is TGTGCCAGCAGTTTATACGGGCTAGGGAGTGATTACGAGCAGTACTTC. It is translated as CASSLYGLGSDYEQYF.

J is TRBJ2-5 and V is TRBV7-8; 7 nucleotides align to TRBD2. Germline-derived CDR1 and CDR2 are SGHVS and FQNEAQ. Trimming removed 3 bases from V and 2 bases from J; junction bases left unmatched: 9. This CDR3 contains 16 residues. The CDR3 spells CASSFGGGSPQETQYF. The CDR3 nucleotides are TGTGCCAGCAGCTTTGGCGGCGGGAGCCCACAAGAGACCCAGTACTTC.

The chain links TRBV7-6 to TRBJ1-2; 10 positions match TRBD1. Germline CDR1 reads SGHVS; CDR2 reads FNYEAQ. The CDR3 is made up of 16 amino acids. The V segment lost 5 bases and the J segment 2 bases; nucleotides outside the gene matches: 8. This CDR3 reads CASSPRTGGRNYGYTF. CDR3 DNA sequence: TGTGCCAGCAGCCCTAGGACAGGGGGGAGAAACTATGGCTACACCTTC.

The CDR3 protein is CASSSPGQGNEKLFF. The CDR3 coding sequence is TGTGCCAGCAGCAGTCCGGGACAGGGTAATGAAAAACTGTTTTTT. The chain has TRBV5-5 and TRBJ1-4; 9 nucleotides align to TRBD1. Trimming took 4 bases from V and 4 from J; bases not matched to a gene: 5. Germline V gives CDR1 SGHKS, CDR2 YYEKEE (reference sequence). The CDR3 extends over 15 amino acids.

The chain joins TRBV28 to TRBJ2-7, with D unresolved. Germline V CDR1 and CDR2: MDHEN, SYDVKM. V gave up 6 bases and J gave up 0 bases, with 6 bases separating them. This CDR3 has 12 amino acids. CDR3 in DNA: TGTGCCAGCAGAACAGACTCCTACGAGCAGTACTTC. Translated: CASRTDSYEQYF. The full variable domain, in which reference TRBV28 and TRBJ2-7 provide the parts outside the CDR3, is DVKVTQSSRYLVKRTGEKVFLECVQDMDHENMFWYRQDPGLGLRLIYFSYDVKMKEKGDIPEGYSVSREKKERFSLILESASTNQTSMYLCASRTDSYEQYFGPGTRLTVT.

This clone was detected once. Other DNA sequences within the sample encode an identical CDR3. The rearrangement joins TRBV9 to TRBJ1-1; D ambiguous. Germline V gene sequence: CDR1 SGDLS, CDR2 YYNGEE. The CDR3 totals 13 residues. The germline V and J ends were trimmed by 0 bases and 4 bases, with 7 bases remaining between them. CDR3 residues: CASSVGGSTEAFF. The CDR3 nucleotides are TGTGCCAGCAGCGTAGGAGGGTCCACTGAAGCTTTCTTT. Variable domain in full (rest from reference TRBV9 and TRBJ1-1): DSGVTQTPKHLITATGQRVTLRCSPRSGDLSVYWYQQSLDQGLQFLIQYYNGEERAKGNILERFSAQQFPDLHSELNLSSLELGDSALYFCASSVGGSTEAFFGQGTRLTVV.